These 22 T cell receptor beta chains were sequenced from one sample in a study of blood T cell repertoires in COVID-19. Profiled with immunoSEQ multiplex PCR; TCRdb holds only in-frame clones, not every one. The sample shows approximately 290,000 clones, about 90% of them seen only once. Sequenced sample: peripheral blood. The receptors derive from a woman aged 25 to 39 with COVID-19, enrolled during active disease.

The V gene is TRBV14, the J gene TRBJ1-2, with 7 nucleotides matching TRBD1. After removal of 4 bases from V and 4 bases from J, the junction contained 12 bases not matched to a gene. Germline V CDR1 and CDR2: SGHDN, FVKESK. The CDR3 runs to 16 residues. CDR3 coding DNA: TGTGCCAGCAGCCGAGTCTCAGGGGGTTTGATCTATGGCTACACCTTC. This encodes CASSRVSGGLIYGYTF.

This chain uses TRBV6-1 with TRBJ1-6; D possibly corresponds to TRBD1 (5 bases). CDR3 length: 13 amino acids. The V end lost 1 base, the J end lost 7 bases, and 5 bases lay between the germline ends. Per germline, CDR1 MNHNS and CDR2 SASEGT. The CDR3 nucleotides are TGTGCCAGCAGTGAAGAGGGGAATTCACCCCTCCACTTT. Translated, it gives CASSEEGNSPLHF.

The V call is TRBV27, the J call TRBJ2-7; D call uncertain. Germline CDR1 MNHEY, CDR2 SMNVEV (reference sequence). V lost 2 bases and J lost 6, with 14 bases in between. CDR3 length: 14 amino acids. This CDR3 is CASSLEQRRFEQYF. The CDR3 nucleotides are TGTGCCAGCAGTTTAGAACAGAGACGTTTCGAGCAGTACTTC.

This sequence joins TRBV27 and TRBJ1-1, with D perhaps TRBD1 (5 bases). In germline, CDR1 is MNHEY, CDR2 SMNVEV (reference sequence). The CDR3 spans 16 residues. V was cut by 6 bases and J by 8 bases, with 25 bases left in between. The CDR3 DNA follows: TGTGCCAGCAGCCTCACCGCCTCCAGGGTGTATTTGGAAGCTTTCTTT. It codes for CASSLTASRVYLEAFF.

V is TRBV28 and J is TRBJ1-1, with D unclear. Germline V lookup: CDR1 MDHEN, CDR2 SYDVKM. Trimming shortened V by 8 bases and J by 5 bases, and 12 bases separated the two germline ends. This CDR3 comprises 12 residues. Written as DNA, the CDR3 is TGTGCCAGCCGGGCGGGTGGGACTGAAGCTTTCTTT. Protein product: CASRAGGTEAFF.

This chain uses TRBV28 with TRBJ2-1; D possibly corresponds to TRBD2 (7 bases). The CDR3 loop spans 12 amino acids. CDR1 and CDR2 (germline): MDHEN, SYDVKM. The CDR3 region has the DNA TGTGCGGGGAGGGGGTTGGACAATGAGCAGTTCTTC. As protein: CAGRGLDNEQFF.

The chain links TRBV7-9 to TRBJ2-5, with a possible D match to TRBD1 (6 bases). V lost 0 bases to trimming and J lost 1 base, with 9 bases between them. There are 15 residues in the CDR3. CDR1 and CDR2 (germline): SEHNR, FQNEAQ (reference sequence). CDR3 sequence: CASSLAGATQETQYF. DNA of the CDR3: TGTGCCAGCAGCTTAGCGGGGGCCACCCAAGAGACCCAGTACTTC.

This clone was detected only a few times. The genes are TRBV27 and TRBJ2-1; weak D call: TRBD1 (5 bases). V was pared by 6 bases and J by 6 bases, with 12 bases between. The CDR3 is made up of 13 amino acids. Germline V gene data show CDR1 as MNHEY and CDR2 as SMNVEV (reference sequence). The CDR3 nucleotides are TGTGCCAGCAGCCAGGGATCTGTCAATGAGCAGTTCTTC. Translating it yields CASSQGSVNEQFF.

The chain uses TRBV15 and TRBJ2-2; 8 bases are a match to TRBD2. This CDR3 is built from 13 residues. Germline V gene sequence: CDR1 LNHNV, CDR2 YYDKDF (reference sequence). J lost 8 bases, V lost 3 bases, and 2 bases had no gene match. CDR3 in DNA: TGTGCCACCAGCAGGAGACTAGCGGGGGAGCTGTTTTTT. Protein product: CATSRRLAGELFF.

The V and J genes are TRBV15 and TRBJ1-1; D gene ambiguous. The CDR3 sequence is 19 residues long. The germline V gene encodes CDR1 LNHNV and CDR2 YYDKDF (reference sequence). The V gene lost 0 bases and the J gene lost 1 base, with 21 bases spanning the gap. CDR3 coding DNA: TGTGCCACCAGCAGAGATGAGGTGAGGGTGAAGGGATGGAACACTGAAGCTTTCTTT. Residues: CATSRDEVRVKGWNTEAFF.

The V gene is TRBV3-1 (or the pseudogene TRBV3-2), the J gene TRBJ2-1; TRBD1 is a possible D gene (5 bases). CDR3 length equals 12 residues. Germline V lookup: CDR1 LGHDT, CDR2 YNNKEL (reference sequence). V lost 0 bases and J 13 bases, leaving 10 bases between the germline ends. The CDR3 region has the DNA TGTGCCAGCAGCCAAGATCTTCAGGGTCAGTTCTTC. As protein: CASSQDLQGQFF.

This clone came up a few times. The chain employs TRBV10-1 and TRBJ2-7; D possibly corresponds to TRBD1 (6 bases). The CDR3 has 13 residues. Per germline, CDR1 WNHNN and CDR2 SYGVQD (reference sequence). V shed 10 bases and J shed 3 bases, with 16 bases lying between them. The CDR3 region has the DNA TGCGCCACCTTCCGGGACACCAACTACGAGCAGTACTTC. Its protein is CATFRDTNYEQYF.

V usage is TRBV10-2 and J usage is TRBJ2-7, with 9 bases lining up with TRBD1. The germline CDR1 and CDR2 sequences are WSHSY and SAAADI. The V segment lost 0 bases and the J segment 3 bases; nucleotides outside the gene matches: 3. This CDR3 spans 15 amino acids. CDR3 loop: CASSESETGGYEQYF. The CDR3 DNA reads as TGCGCCAGCAGTGAGTCCGAGACAGGGGGCTACGAGCAGTACTTC.

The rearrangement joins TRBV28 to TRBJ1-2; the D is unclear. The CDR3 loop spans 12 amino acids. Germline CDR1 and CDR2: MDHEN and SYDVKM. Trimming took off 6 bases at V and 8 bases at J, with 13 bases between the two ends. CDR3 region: CASSLGYSGYTF. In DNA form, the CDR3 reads TGTGCCAGCAGCTTAGGGTATAGCGGCTACACCTTC.

CDR3 sequence reads: CASKRRTGTDTQYF. DNA for the CDR3: TGTGCCAGCAAAAGACGGACGGGAACAGATACGCAGTATTTT. The chain has TRBV2 and TRBJ2-3, with D maybe TRBD2 (5 bases). Germline CDR1 reads SNHLY; CDR2 reads FYNNEI. This CDR3 is 14 amino acids long. The V gene lost 7 bases and the J gene lost 3 bases, with 14 bases spanning the gap.

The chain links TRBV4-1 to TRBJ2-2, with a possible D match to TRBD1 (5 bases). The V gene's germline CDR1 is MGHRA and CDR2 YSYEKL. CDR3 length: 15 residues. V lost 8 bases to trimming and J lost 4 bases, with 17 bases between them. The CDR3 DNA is TGCGCCAGCGCCAGCACAGGTTCGAGCACCGGGGAGCTGTTTTTT. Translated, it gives CASASTGSSTGELFF.

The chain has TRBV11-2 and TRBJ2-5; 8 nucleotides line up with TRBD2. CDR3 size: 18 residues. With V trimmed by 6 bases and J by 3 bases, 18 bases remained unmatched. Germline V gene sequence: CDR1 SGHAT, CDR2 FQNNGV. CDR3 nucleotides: TGTGCCAGCAGGAGGGGCGGGGGGAGACGTACCGTCAAAGAGACCCAGTACTTC. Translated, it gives CASRRGGGRRTVKETQYF.

The CDR3 spells CASSYSLNRNTEAFF. The CDR3 bases are TGTGCCAGCAGTTATTCGCTAAACCGGAACACTGAAGCTTTCTTT. This chain uses TRBV6-5 with TRBJ1-1; unclear D gene. V shed 3 bases and J shed 1 base, with 12 bases lying between them. This CDR3 spans 15 amino acids. CDR1 and CDR2 (germline): MNHEY, SVGAGI.

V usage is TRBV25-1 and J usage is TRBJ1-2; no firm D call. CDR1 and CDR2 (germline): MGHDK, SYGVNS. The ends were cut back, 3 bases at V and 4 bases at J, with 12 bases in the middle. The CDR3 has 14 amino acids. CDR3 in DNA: TGTGCCAGCAGTGAGACCCCGGGAGGCTATGGCTACACCTTC. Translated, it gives CASSETPGGYGYTF.

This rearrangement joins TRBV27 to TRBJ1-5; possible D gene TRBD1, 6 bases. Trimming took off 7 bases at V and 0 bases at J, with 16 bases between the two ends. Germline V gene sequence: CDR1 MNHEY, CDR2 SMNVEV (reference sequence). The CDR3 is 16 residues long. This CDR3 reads CASMVRGINSNQPQHF. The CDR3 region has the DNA TGTGCCAGCATGGTTAGGGGGATTAATAGCAATCAGCCCCAGCATTTT.

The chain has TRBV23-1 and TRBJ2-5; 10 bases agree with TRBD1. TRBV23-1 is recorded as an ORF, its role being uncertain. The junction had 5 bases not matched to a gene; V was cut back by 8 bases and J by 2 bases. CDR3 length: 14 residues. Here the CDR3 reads CASRQGQGQETQYF. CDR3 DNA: TGCGCCAGCCGGCAGGGACAGGGGCAAGAGACCCAGTACTTC.

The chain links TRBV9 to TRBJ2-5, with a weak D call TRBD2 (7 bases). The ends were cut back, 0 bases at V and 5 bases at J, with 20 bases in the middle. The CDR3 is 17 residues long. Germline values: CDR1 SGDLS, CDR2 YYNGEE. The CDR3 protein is CASSVGSFRGGGETQYF. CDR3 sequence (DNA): TGTGCCAGCAGCGTAGGGTCCTTTAGAGGGGGAGGGGAGACCCAGTACTTC.